This TCR beta chain originates from a study of shared clonotypes between healthy human individuals. Naive CD8 populations comprised CD45RO-negative cells positively selected for CCR7, excluding terminally differentiated effector memory CD45RA+ cells. Clones were sequenced by immunoSEQ multiplex PCR, and TCRdb holds only the in-frame ones, with some missing. The table includes about 1.9 million clones, 93% detected once. A note on this clone: Its antigen is not identified.

CDR1 and CDR2 from the germline V gene are SEHNR and FQNEAQ (reference sequence). Trimming cost V 9 bases and J 1 base, with 15 bases left between them. The CDR3 contains 14 residues. Study results and caveats: Rarefaction demonstrated incomplete sorted-subset sequencing despite large depth. On the whole, naive subsets had larger estimated richness than memory subsets had.

Sequenced material: naive CD8+ T cells from PBMCs. This rearrangement joins TRBV7-9 to TRBJ2-5, with D perhaps TRBD2 (7 bases). This clonotype originated in a man between 18 and 29 years old in good health. Some clones in this sample may be carry-over from other donors' samples. CDR3 loop: CASSKGGLQETQYF. The DNA of the CDR3 is TGTGCCAGTTCTAAGGGGGGGCTCCAAGAGACCCAGTACTTC.